This T cell receptor (beta chain) emerged from a study of T cells in Graves' hyperthyroidism and ophthalmopathy. The investigators amplified TCR beta CDR3 regions from RNA transcripts. The study used the HTBI primer set for a first-round RT-PCR of the TCR CDR3. TCRdb re-called the multiplex PCR reads through MiXCR, storing one row per CDR3 protein. The table shows a few hundred thousand distinct CDR3 sequences, with around 46% occurring only once. A remark on this clonotype: Its specificity is unknown.

Graves' hyperthyroidism qualified as stable when ophthalmopathy did not progress within 18 months. Reasons for excluding patients were uncontrolled infection, other autoimmune disease, pregnancy or lactation. Study-level results: From stable hyperthyroidism, ophthalmopathy was set apart by a 13 V-J model. Before onset, by a median of around 6.1 months, the model predicted ophthalmopathy.

From germline, CDR1 is SQVTM and CDR2 ANQGSEA. V was cut by 5 bases and J by 7 bases, with 12 bases left in between. The CDR3 contains 12 residues. The sequenced sample was peripheral blood or thyroid tissue (not recorded which). The clonotype originates from a young woman with Graves' hyperthyroidism. The chain has TRBV29-1 and TRBJ1-5; tentative D call: TRBD1 (5 bases). The CDR3 sequence is CSVRSGGQPQHF. CDR3 nucleotide sequence: TGCAGCGTTCGTTCGGGGGGGCAGCCCCAGCATTTT.